This TCR beta chain is from a study of CD8 T cells in Susac syndrome (dated by TCRdb to the late 2010s). Background for the entire study: Repertoire sequencing was used to test whether CD8+ T cell activation and differentiation in Susac syndrome was antigen driven. The clonality of the CD8+ T cell repertoire was compared across some eleven healthy donors, about 14 Susac syndrome patients and roughly 15 multiple sclerosis patients.

CDR1 and CDR2, looked up from the germline V gene (reference sequence), are DFQATT and SNEGSKA. A distance of 10 bases separates the germline ends of V and J, which lose 2 bases and 2 bases respectively. Counted from cysteine to phenylalanine, this CDR3 has 13 amino acids. The DNA shown is the 39-base CDR3, in frame from base 1. Of note for this clonotype: Its specific antigen is unknown. No base qualities exist here, and no much larger clone lies one base off it.

RNA was extracted with the RNeasy kit and roughly 0.45 to 1 ug was reverse transcribed using random hexamers. The immunoSEQ multiplex PCR assay, covering 54 Vbeta and 13 Jbeta segments, was used to amplify TCR beta CDR3 regions. PCR amplification bias was corrected using a synthetic template baseline for primer optimization and computational correction. The original pipeline was this. Reads were assigned to V, D and J genes according to IMGT and analyzed in immunoSEQ Analyzer, with only productive sequences retained. Clonality was calculated as one minus the Shannon entropy normalized by log2 of the number of productive unique sequences. For each patient and control, public and private clones were evaluated among the 100 most prevalent clones. Susac-specific clones were defined as absent from healthy and MS cohorts, approximately 1,000 published viral clones and other ImmuneACCESS disease sequences. TCRdb trimmed public reads at Q25 via fastp, called clones via MiXCR and kept in-frame beta chains. A single entry per CDR3 protein holds the most common genes and DNA from its merged rows. For this entry, the V and J calls and clone size follow TCRdb and not the study's own pipeline. In all, the sample holds over 95,000 distinct CDR3 sequences, and about nine tenths of those were seen once. The top ten hold approximately 0.13% of the sample.

What the work shows at the level of the full study, not this receptor alone: The number of individuals in the TCR sequencing and HLA analysis was acknowledged as relatively small.

Peripheral blood CD8+ and CD4+ T cells from healthy donors, Susac syndrome patients and multiple sclerosis patients were profiled by high-throughput TCR beta sequencing. Healthy donors were included as age- and sex-matched controls. Bulk CD8+ and CD4+ T cells were purified by magnetic negative isolation, while CD8+ TEMRA cells were enriched using FACS. Blood was drawn into EDTA tubes, processed within 24 hours, and PBMCs were isolated by density gradient centrifugation. PBMCs intended for TCR sequencing were frozen in liquid nitrogen and were later thawed in a 37 degrees C water bath. The sorted or isolated CD4+, CD8+ and CD8+ TEMRA cells reached a purity of at least 90%.

This sequence uses TRBV20-1 and TRBJ2-7; the D gene is perhaps TRBD1, on 5 matching bases. The sample taken for sequencing was CD8+ T cells from PBMCs. This clonotype originated in a human donor in good health. The sequenced DNA is TGCAGTGCTAGAAAGACAGATACCTACGAGCAGTACTTC. Its translation reads: CSARKTDTYEQYF.